The subject of this entry is one TCR beta chain. Its antigen is undetermined. This sample is drawn from a study of CD4+ T cells in melanoma. Study conclusions and caveats: Reportedly, melanoma neoantigen-specific CD4+ T cells showed varied differentiation states. A reported correlation linked neoantigen-specific CD4+ T cells to CD8+, macrophage and B cell function.

In germline, CDR1 is SGHVS, CDR2 FQNEAQ. Germline trimming cut 4 bases from V and 3 bases from J; bases unmatched to any gene: 6. The length of the CDR3 is 15 residues. The method was immunoSEQ multiplex PCR; TCRdb's version includes in-frame clones alone and lacks a portion of them. The sample has roughly 120,000 clones; about 92% are singletons. The sample consisted of peripheral blood. The gene calls are TRBV7-8 and TRBJ2-7; 10 bases align to TRBD2. The sequence was obtained from a human donor with melanoma. CDR3 amino acids: CASSWTSGSNYEQYF. CDR3 nucleotides: TGTGCCAGCAGCTGGACTAGCGGTTCCAACTACGAGCAGTACTTC.